Listed here is a single T cell receptor beta chain. Documented treatment: oral pan-JAK inhibitor, 5-10 mg twice daily. Both peripheral blood and punch biopsies of lesional scalp skin were obtained from patients who had alopecia areata. There are 15 residues in the CDR3. Between the trimmed V and J ends, which lost 1 base and 1 base, there was a span of 9 bases. Germline V gene data show CDR1 as MNHNS and CDR2 as SASEGT. Isolated RNA was reverse transcribed into cDNA used as the sequencing template. Sequencing used immunoSEQ multiplex PCR; TCRdb keeps in-frame clones, though not all of them. Of approximately 3,300 clones in the sample, approximately 80% were seen once. These data originate in a study of CD8+ T cells in alopecia areata.

This receptor was taken from a human donor with alopecia areata. The rearrangement links TRBV6-1 to TRBJ2-3, with D uncertain. Sequencing used skin, obtained at week 24, from a patient treated with tofacitinib. CDR3 amino acids: CASSEVGVGTDTQYF. The CDR3 bases are TGTGCCAGCAGTGAAGTTGGGGTTGGCACAGATACGCAGTATTTT.